A selection of T cell receptor beta chains follows, all from one sample in a study of T cell responses to AZD1222 COVID-19 vaccine. Sequencing was performed with immunoSEQ multiplex PCR; in TCRdb, only in-frame clones are kept and a portion is missing. The sample holds more than 100,000 clones; around 82% are singletons and the top ten take about 6.2%. Source: peripheral blood, taken on day 0 of AZD1222 vaccination. These receptors were collected from an adult in good health. CDR3s include the opening cysteine and the closing phenylalanine or tryptophan. Each record gives: V gene, CDR3 protein.

TRBV3-1/TRBV3-2,CASSQGWTGGYTF
TRBV11-3,CASSLGGSTYEQYF
TRBV15,CATSRGGRGSGNTIYF
TRBV4-2,CASSLGQGVWEQYF
TRBV6-2/TRBV6-3,CASSYPTEAFF
TRBV19,CASSSLSDQPQHF
TRBV6-5,CASGGAVYEQYF
TRBV30,CAWSGQGHGIQYF
TRBV6-6,CASSYGAGREQYF
TRBV7-2,CASSLSPTGIQPQHF
TRBV18,CASSPRGGTEAFF
TRBV9,CASSVGAGQGNTEAFF
TRBV10-3,CAISDSTGELFF
TRBV6-1,CASSEASGYTGELFF
TRBV4-1,CASSQDRFGWRDRGTETQYF
TRBV3-1/TRBV3-2,CASSQSVGQLNTEAFF
TRBV11-3,CASSTGTGGDTQYF
TRBV19,CASKGMVNRANEKLFF
TRBV5-6,CASSWGDSLYEQYF
TRBV2,CASSSAGGSTDTQYF
TRBV5-1,CASSGTGEGYGYTF
TRBV6-5,CASHRDRGRPLHF
TRBV5-1,CASSLLGDYEQYF
TRBV6-5,CASSYNSYGQRDTQYF
TRBV6-6,CASKIDRAIYGYTF
TRBV2,CASRPTRTGGHGYTF
TRBV4-1,CASSQEVRQGGNQPQHF
TRBV27,CASSPGTGGYTF
TRBV5-4,CASSPGGGGPSNYGYTF
TRBV5-1,CASGLRRGQGGGYTF
TRBV18,CASSRGQVKETQYF
TRBV5-1,CASSPQGGANVLTF
TRBV11-2,CASSNRQGQFFSGNTIYF
TRBV27,CASSLVGEGRPQHF
TRBV4-2,CASLSVQGGTEAFF
TRBV19,CASSMLSTNYGYTF
TRBV19,CASSLPTGRLNEKLFF
TRBV9,CASSVTSGGVSYEQYF
TRBV6-4,CASSDKPDGSSPLHF
TRBV18,CASSPQQATAYEQYF
TRBV7-2,CASSRTSGRNTQYF
TRBV28,CASTLGARTEAFF
TRBV5-5,CASSLVRAGFDTQYF
TRBV10-3,CAISELLPNFYEQYF
TRBV4-1,CASSLRSAPSRDTQYF
TRBV23-1,CASSQTGPPEAFF
TRBV9,CASSFDRLETQYF
TRBV20-1,CSARAADTQYF
TRBV11-3,CASSSGTSRTIGSRYSEQFF
TRBV19,CASSKTTSGGNEQYF
TRBV11-2,CASSSLRGGGKLFF
TRBV3-1/TRBV3-2,CASSQDSPGGRAYEQYF
TRBV5-6,CASSFPAGEQFF
TRBV28,CASRWGGRGETQYF